This T cell receptor beta chain is drawn from a study of STAT5B mutations in CD4+ large granular lymphocyte leukemia. The survey-level immunoSEQ assay was used. Some clones are missing from TCRdb's copy, which holds only in-frame ones; the method was immunoSEQ multiplex PCR. The sample shows fewer than 25,000 clones, more than 75% of them seen only once. The sample was CD4+ T cells from blood buffy coats. The TCR originated in a human donor in good health.

CDR3 nucleotide sequence: TGTGCCAGCAGTTACAGGACATTTAACTACGAGCAGTACTTC. This sequence encodes CASSYRTFNYEQYF. The chain has TRBV6-5 and TRBJ2-7; TRBD1 might be the D (5 bases). Germline V gene lookup returns CDR1 MNHEY and CDR2 SVGAGI. The germline V and J ends were trimmed by 2 bases and 3 bases, with 11 bases remaining between them. This CDR3 contains 14 residues.